This TCR beta chain emerged from a study of T cell repertoires in cytomegalovirus infection. Study-level information: Recently identified HLA-C-restricted CMV epitopes were among the peptides used. Through public TCR beta signatures, both CMV infection and matching HLA type were indicated. Study outcomes and limitations: Adding up the frequency of public TCR beta families identified people who carried CMV plus the relevant HLA. The ex vivo response showed dominance by HLA-C-restricted CMV-specific TCR beta clonotypes.

Concerning this clonotype itself: The antigen remains undetermined.

TCRdb re-called the reads through MiXCR, storing one row per CDR3 protein. The sample includes around 430,000 distinct CDR3 sequences, 42% of them seen just once. Germline V lookup: CDR1 MNHEY, CDR2 SMNVEV (reference sequence). Unmatched junction bases numbered 12, after V lost 5 bases and J lost 0 bases. The CDR3 loop spans 17 amino acids. This sequence originates from a human donor in good health (CMV status not recorded). Some clones in this sample may be carry-over from other donors' samples. The rearrangement joins TRBV27 to TRBJ1-1, with TRBD1 matching 7 bases. This specimen consisted of cultured PBMCs, obtained from culture after CMV antigen stimulation. The CDR3 region is CASSKLTGAVMNTEAFF. The CDR3 DNA is TGTGCCAGCAGTAAACTTACAGGGGCGGTCATGAACACTGAAGCTTTCTTT.